This T cell receptor (beta chain) was obtained from a study of molecular identifiers for immune sequencing clone quantification. Bulk TCR library preparation followed previously described methods with listed TCR primers. TCRdb fed the PCR reads into MiXCR, producing one record per CDR3 protein. The sample records hundreds of thousands of distinct CDR3 sequences, around a fifth being singletons. Comments on this clonotype: What it recognizes is unknown.

With V trimmed by 5 bases and J by 4 bases, 7 bases remained unmatched. The CDR3 length is 16 residues. Germline CDR1 reads SGHDN; CDR2 reads FVKESK. The authors sorted naive CD8 T cells as CD8+CD4-CCR7+CD45RA+. Findings and caveats of the study: Identical TCR molecules sharing a barcode could underestimate highly expanded clone sizes. Detecting spiked Jurkat TCR RNA from one cell among around 930,000 naive cells was reportedly possible.

V and J are TRBV14 and TRBJ2-5, with 13 positions matching TRBD2. The source of this sequence is a human donor in good health. Some libraries in this study had Jurkat cell RNA spiked in. Sequenced sample: naive CD8+ T cells from blood, with Jurkat cell RNA spiked in. Subset defined: FACS-sorted CD8+CD4-CCR7+CD45RA+ naive T cells. This CDR3 reads CASSARLAGGGETQYF. CDR3 coding DNA: TGTGCCAGCAGCGCCCGACTAGCGGGGGGTGGAGAGACCCAGTACTTC.